This entry features one T cell receptor (beta chain) sequence. Its antigen is not identified. This sample was included in a study of identical twins. General observations from the study: Cross-sectional statistics, not tracking of the same donors, supported the conclusions.

Looked up from germline, CDR1 is SQVTM and CDR2 is ANQGSEA. The CDR3 runs 13 residues. V lost 4 bases, J lost 8 bases, and 8 bases stayed unmatched. From the 5' RACE reads, TCRdb called clonotypes with MiXCR, one entry per CDR3 protein. The table lists 350,000 to 450,000 distinct CDR3 sequences, 15% to 20% of them singletons. The genes are TRBV29-1 and TRBJ2-1, with 7 nucleotides matching TRBD1. The receptor's source is a middle-aged man in good health. The material sequenced was naive T cells sorted from blood. In DNA form, the CDR3 reads TGCAGCGTTGGAGACAGGGTAGTGGATGAGCAGTTCTTC. This encodes CSVGDRVVDEQFF.